One and the same sample provided the 20 T cell receptor beta chains below, sequenced in a study of blood T cell repertoires in COVID-19. TCRdb keeps only in-frame clones here, not all; method: immunoSEQ multiplex PCR. The table includes roughly 250,000 clones, about 91% detected once. Sequencing was carried out using PBMCs or T cells enriched from blood (not recorded which). The receptor set was obtained from a middle-aged woman with acute COVID-19.

The chain employs TRBV6-5 and TRBJ2-1, with 9 bases matching TRBD2. Germline V gives CDR1 MNHEY, CDR2 SVGAGI. With V trimmed by 4 bases and J by 6 bases, 7 bases remained unmatched. CDR3 size: 15 residues. Here the CDR3 reads CASSFLAGVSNEQFF. The CDR3 DNA is TGTGCCAGCAGTTTCTTAGCGGGAGTTAGCAATGAGCAGTTCTTC.

This chain links TRBV5-4 with TRBJ2-6; weak D call: TRBD2 (6 bases). There are 15 residues in the CDR3. The germline V and J ends were trimmed by 4 bases and 2 bases, with 10 bases remaining between them. Germline-derived CDR1 and CDR2 are SGHNT and YYREEE (reference sequence). The CDR3 region has the DNA TGTGCCAGCAGCCGGGGGACTCCTGGGGCCAACGTCCTGACTTTC. Its protein product is CASSRGTPGANVLTF.

The V gene is TRBV27, the J gene TRBJ1-2, with D uncertain. The CDR3 sequence is 14 residues long. Trimming pared 8 bases from V and 3 bases from J, leaving 16 bases between. Germline V gene data show CDR1 as MNHEY and CDR2 as SMNVEV (reference sequence). The CDR3 sequence: CASASNLAYYGYTF. CDR3 DNA: TGTGCCAGCGCCTCAAACTTAGCTTACTATGGCTACACCTTC.

The V call is TRBV10-3, the J call TRBJ2-7; possible D gene TRBD2, 5 bases. Germline V gene sequence: CDR1 ENHRY, CDR2 SYGVKD. The length of the CDR3 is 12 residues. Trimming left V 10 bases short and J 0 bases short, with 10 bases between. Written as DNA, the CDR3 is TGTGCCACCGGACTTAACTCCTACGAGCAGTACGTC. It is translated as CATGLNSYEQYV.

V gene TRBV28 combines with J gene TRBJ2-7, with a tentative D call TRBD2 (6 bases). Germline CDR1 is MDHEN and CDR2 is SYDVKM. V was shortened by 3 bases and J by 5 bases, with 14 bases between the two germline ends. This CDR3 comprises 14 residues. CDR3 protein: CASSFLRREDEQYF. The CDR3 nucleotides are TGTGCCAGCAGTTTTTTGCGAAGGGAGGACGAGCAGTACTTC.

The chain couples TRBV7-6 to TRBJ2-5; D remains ambiguous. CDR1 and CDR2 from the germline V gene are SGHVS and FNYEAQ. The CDR3 is 15 amino acids. V was shortened by 6 bases and J by 1 base, with 15 bases between the two germline ends. The CDR3 region is CASSVSTGIQETQYF. The CDR3 region has the DNA TGTGCCAGCAGTGTTTCGACGGGTATCCAAGAGACCCAGTACTTC.

This clone has a single count. V is TRBV9 and J is TRBJ1-5; possible D gene TRBD1, 5 bases. Germline lookup yields CDR1 SGDLS and CDR2 YYNGEE. The CDR3 totals 14 residues. Trimming took 4 bases from V and 4 from J, leaving 12 bases between them. The CDR3 DNA reads TGTGCCAGCAGCCGAGGACATGGAAATCAGCCCCAGCATTTT. As protein: CASSRGHGNQPQHF.

The chain recombines TRBV18 with TRBJ2-1; tentatively, D is TRBD2 (6 bases). Germline V gene data show CDR1 as KGHSH and CDR2 as LQKENI. Trimming cost V 2 bases and J 0 bases, with 8 bases left between them. The CDR3 loop spans 15 amino acids. The CDR3 sequence is CASSPGGSSYNEQFF. CDR3 coding DNA: TGTGCCAGCTCACCAGGAGGGAGCTCCTACAATGAGCAGTTCTTC.

V gene TRBV14 combines with J gene TRBJ1-2; no definite D call. Germline CDR1 is SGHDN and CDR2 is FVKESK. The germline V and J ends were trimmed by 4 bases and 4 bases, with 13 bases remaining between them. The CDR3 has 14 residues. CDR3 region: CASSLSPGAYGYTF. For the CDR3, the DNA is TGTGCCAGCAGCCTATCCCCGGGAGCCTATGGCTACACCTTC.

The rearrangement joins TRBV7-9 to TRBJ2-1, with D possibly being TRBD2 (5 bases). Trimming pared 5 bases from V and 2 bases from J, leaving 7 bases between. Germline lookup yields CDR1 SEHNR and CDR2 FQNEAQ (reference sequence). This CDR3 is built from 13 residues. The CDR3 nucleotides are TGTGCCAGCAGCGCCGGGACCTACAATGAGCAGTTCTTC. Protein sequence: CASSAGTYNEQFF.

The V call is TRBV18, the J call TRBJ1-1; 12 nucleotides line up with TRBD1. This CDR3 contains 16 residues. The germline gives CDR1 KGHSH, CDR2 LQKENI. Trimming took 2 bases from V and 5 from J; bases not matched to a gene: 6. In DNA, the CDR3 is TGTGCCAGCTCACCAGCGGGACAGGGGGCGGGGACTGAAGCTTTCTTT. Protein sequence: CASSPAGQGAGTEAFF.

CDR3 bases: TGCAGCGTTCGATCAGGACTGATCCTGAACACTGAAGCTTTCTTT. Its translation: CSVRSGLILNTEAFF. The chain couples TRBV29-1 to TRBJ1-1; no firm D call. Germline-derived CDR1 and CDR2 are SQVTM and ANQGSEA. This CDR3 has 15 amino acids. V was trimmed by 5 bases and J by 0 bases, leaving 16 bases between them.

The chain has TRBV5-4 and TRBJ2-5; 8 bases fit TRBD2. From germline, CDR1 is SGHNT and CDR2 YYREEE (reference sequence). J gave up 4 bases and V 4 bases, and 6 bases lay outside the gene matches. CDR3 size: 14 residues. As DNA, the CDR3 is TGTGCCAGCAGCATAACTAGCGGCCTAGAGACCCAGTACTTC. The encoded protein is CASSITSGLETQYF.

The chain uses TRBV30 and TRBJ2-5, with 7 nucleotides matching TRBD1. This CDR3 is built from 13 residues. CDR1 GTSNPN and CDR2 SVGIG come from the germline V gene (reference sequence). V shed 5 bases, J shed 4 bases, and the junction held 7 bases outside the gene matches. CDR3 sequence: CAWEEQGVETQYF. CDR3 DNA: TGTGCCTGGGAGGAGCAGGGGGTAGAGACCCAGTACTTC.

The J gene is TRBJ2-7, the V gene TRBV30, with 9 bases lining up with TRBD2. From germline, CDR1 is GTSNPN and CDR2 SVGIG (reference sequence). The V and J ends lost 5 bases and 3 bases, in that order; junction bases with no gene match: 5. The length of the CDR3 is 13 residues. The CDR3 region is CAWSAREGYEQYF. For the CDR3, the DNA is TGTGCCTGGTCAGCGCGGGAGGGCTACGAGCAGTACTTC.

CDR3 region: CASTPGGAEAFF. The DNA of the CDR3 is TGTGCCAGCACGCCAGGGGGAGCTGAAGCTTTCTTT. The chain has TRBV2 and TRBJ1-1, with 7 bases fitting TRBD1. There are 12 residues in the CDR3. V gave up 7 bases and J gave up 6 bases; unmatched junction bases: 5. In germline, CDR1 is SNHLY, CDR2 FYNNEI.

The rearrangement uses TRBV29-1 and TRBJ2-1; 8 bases fit TRBD1. There are 11 residues in the CDR3. The germline V gene has CDR1 SQVTM and CDR2 ANQGSEA. V trimming: 7 bases; J trimming: 7 bases; junction bases outside the gene matches: 3. The CDR3 loop is CSGHRGNEQFF. CDR3 DNA: TGCAGCGGACACAGGGGGAATGAGCAGTTCTTC.

This chain connects TRBV19 to TRBJ1-1; D is possibly TRBD1 (6 bases). V shed 2 bases and J shed 7 bases, with 14 bases lying between them. CDR3 length equals 14 residues. The germline V gene encodes CDR1 LNHDA and CDR2 SQIVND (reference sequence). CDR3 sequence (DNA): TGTGCCAGTAGTATAATGTCAGGGGACATTGAAGCTTTCTTT. Its translation is CASSIMSGDIEAFF.

This clone has only a few counts. CDR3 residues: CAGDRATNTEAFF. DNA for the CDR3: TGTGCCGGCGACAGGGCGACTAACACTGAAGCTTTCTTT. This chain joins TRBV30 and TRBJ1-1, with 7 positions matching TRBD1. Germline values: CDR1 GTSNPN, CDR2 SVGIG (reference sequence). The CDR3 totals 13 residues. V lost 8 bases to trimming and J lost 2 bases; unmatched junction nucleotides: 8. Supplemented by reference TRBV30 and TRBJ1-1, the full variable domain reads SQTIHQWPATLVQPVGSPLSLECTVEGTSNPNLYWYRQAAGRGLQLLFYSVGIGQISSEVPQNLSASRPQDRQFILSSKKLLLSDSGFYLCAGDRATNTEAFFGQGTRLTVV.

This clone has a single count. The chain recombines TRBV4-3 with TRBJ1-3; TRBD1 agrees at 10 bases. CDR1 LGHNA and CDR2 YSLEER come from the germline V gene. The CDR3 has 18 amino acids. With 0 bases clipped from V and 3 bases from J, the junction kept 8 bases outside the gene matches. In nucleotides, the CDR3 is TGCGCCAGCAGCCAAGATTCAACGACAGGGGGCAATGGAAACACCATATATTTT. Translated: CASSQDSTTGGNGNTIYF.